The sequence of this T cell receptor beta chain was determined in a study of OX40 agonist ivuxolimab in advanced cancers. V was shortened by 3 bases and J by 4 bases, with 9 bases between the two germline ends. The CDR3 totals 14 residues. Germline V lookup: CDR1 KGHSH, CDR2 LQKENI. Findings of the study overall: Some nonresponders additionally presented with little normalized T-cell clonal expansion.

Method: immunoSEQ multiplex PCR; TCRdb's copy keeps in-frame clones and lacks some. The profile shows 50,000 to 65,000 clones, over 80% of them singletons. This clone appeared a few times. What it binds is unknown. The chain couples TRBV18 to TRBJ2-2; a possible D gene is TRBD1 (5 bases). This sample comprised CD4+ or CD8+ T cells sorted from blood, obtained in a trial of the OX40 agonist ivuxolimab. This sequence was found in an adult with an advanced solid tumor such as melanoma, head and neck, liver or kidney cancer. CDR3 loop: CASSPQGSTGELFF. The CDR3, as DNA: TGTGCCAGCTCACCTCAGGGATCCACCGGGGAGCTGTTTTTT.